In its sample, the clone carrying this TCR beta chain was seen many times. The length of the CDR3 is 18 residues. In germline, CDR1 is LGHNA, CDR2 YNFKEQ. After removal of 1 base from V and 7 bases from J, the junction contained 10 bases not matched to a gene. The sample belongs to a study of neurological immune-mediated disorders. Every sequencing run gave over 180 million TCR-beta sequences, taken from 15-18 subjects. TCRdb fed the 5' RACE reads into MiXCR, producing one record per CDR3 protein. The repertoire holds some 100,000 distinct CDR3 sequences, with 13% as singletons. Time point reported: longitudinal time-point 2.

This sequence originates from a female donor with HTLV-1-associated myelopathy (HAM/TSP). Sequencing was carried out using PBMCs. The gene calls are TRBV4-2 and TRBJ2-1; 13 bases are shared with TRBD2. CDR3 in DNA: TGTGCCAGCAGCCAAGTAGGCCCGGGACTAGCGGGAATAAATGAGCAGTTCTTC. Its translation: CASSQVGPGLAGINEQFF.